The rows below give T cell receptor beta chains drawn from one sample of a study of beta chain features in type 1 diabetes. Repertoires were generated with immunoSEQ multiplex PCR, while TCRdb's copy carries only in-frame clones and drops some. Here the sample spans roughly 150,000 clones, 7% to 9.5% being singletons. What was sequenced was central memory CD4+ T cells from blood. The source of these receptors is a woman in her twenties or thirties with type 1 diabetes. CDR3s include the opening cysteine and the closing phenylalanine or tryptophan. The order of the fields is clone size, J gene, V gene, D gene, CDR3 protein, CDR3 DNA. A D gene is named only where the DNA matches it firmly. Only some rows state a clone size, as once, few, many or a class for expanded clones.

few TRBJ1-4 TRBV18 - CASSERQAGEKLFF TGTGCCAGCTCGGAAAGGCAGGCGGGAGAAAAACTGTTTTTT
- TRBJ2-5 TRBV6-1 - CASSEAGHGTGEETQYF TGTGCCAGCAGTGAAGCAGGGCATGGCACAGGCGAAGAGACCCAGTACTTC
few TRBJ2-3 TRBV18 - CASSPPGATTDTQYF TGTGCCAGCTCACCACCGGGGGCTACAACGGATACGCAGTATTTT
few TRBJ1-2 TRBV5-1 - CASSGEDYGYTF TGCGCCAGCAGCGGCGAGGACTATGGCTACACCTTC
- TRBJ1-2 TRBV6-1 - CASSQDLEGFGYTF TGTGCCAGCAGTCAGGACCTCGAGGGCTTTGGCTACACCTTC
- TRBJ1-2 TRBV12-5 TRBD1 CASGTGTGYHGYTF TGTGCTAGTGGAACCGGGACAGGGTATCATGGCTACACCTTC
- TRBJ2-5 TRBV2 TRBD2 CASSEGLAGAGETQYF TGTGCCAGCAGTGAAGGACTAGCGGGAGCGGGAGAGACCCAGTACTTC
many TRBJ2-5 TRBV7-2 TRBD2 CASSILAEETQYF TGTGCCAGCAGCATACTAGCGGAAGAGACCCAGTACTTC
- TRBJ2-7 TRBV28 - CASSSGQTYEQYF TGTGCCAGCAGTTCTGGACAGACCTACGAGCAGTACTTC
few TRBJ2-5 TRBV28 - CASSFFQGKETQYF TGTGCCAGCAGTTTCTTCCAGGGCAAAGAGACCCAGTACTTC
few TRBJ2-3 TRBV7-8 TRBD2 CASSRPTSGRISDADTQYF TGTGCCAGCAGCCGTCCGACTAGCGGGAGGATAAGCGACGCAGATACGCAGTATTTT
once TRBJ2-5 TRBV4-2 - CASSQVDSDQETQYF TGTGCCAGCAGCCAAGTGGACAGTGATCAAGAGACCCAGTACTTC
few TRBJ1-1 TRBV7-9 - CASSLGQNTEAFF TGTGCCAGCAGCTTAGGACAGAACACTGAAGCTTTCTTT
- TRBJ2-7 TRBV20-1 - CSASRNEQYF TGCAGTGCATCTAGGAACGAGCAGTACTTC
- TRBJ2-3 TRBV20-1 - CSASADTQYF TGCAGTGCTAGCGCAGATACGCAGTATTTT
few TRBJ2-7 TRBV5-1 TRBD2 CASSLVWGGTYEQYF TGCGCCAGCAGCTTGGTTTGGGGGGGAACCTACGAGCAGTACTTC
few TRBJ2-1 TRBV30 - CAWGRGDEQFF TGTGCCTGGGGGAGAGGAGATGAGCAGTTCTTC
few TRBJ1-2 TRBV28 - CASGQGGSLGYGYTF TGTGCCAGTGGGCAGGGTGGATCCTTGGGCTATGGCTACACCTTC
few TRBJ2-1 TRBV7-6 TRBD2 CASSLREGSYNEQFF TGTGCCAGCAGCCTGCGGGAGGGGTCCTACAATGAGCAGTTCTTC
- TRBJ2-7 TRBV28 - CASSTPTGGSYEQYF TGTGCCAGCAGTACCCCGACAGGCGGCTCCTACGAGCAGTACTTC
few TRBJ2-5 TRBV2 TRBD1 CASSDGGQGRKTQYF TGTGCCAGCAGTGACGGAGGACAGGGGAGAAAGACCCAGTACTTC
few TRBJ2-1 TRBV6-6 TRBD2 CASTGLAGNNEQFF TGTGCCAGCACCGGACTAGCGGGGAACAATGAGCAGTTCTTC
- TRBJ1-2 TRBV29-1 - CSVEVVQTNYGYTF TGCAGCGTTGAAGTAGTACAGACTAACTATGGCTACACCTTC
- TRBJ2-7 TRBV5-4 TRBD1 CASGTRDRGSYEQYF TGTGCCAGCGGGACCAGGGACAGGGGGTCCTACGAGCAGTACTTC
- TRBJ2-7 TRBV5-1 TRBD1 CASSLEDRGKNEQYF TGCGCCAGCAGCTTGGAGGACAGGGGAAAGAACGAGCAGTACTTC
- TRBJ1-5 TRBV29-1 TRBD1 CSVEGTGDQPQHF TGCAGCGTTGAAGGGACAGGTGATCAGCCCCAGCATTTT
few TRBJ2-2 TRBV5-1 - CASRDIGNTGELFF TGCGCCAGCAGGGACATCGGGAACACCGGGGAGCTGTTTTTT
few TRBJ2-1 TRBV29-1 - CSVATDGGSYNEQFF TGCAGCGTAGCGACAGACGGCGGCTCCTACAATGAGCAGTTCTTC
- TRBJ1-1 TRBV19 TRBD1 CASNSRTGRDTEAFF TGTGCCAGTAATTCCCGGACAGGGAGAGACACTGAAGCTTTCTTT
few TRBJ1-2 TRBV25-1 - CASSAPDRKNGYTF TGTGCCAGCAGTGCCCCCGACAGGAAAAATGGCTACACCTTC
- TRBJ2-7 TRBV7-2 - CASSLQTYEQYF TGTGCCAGCAGCTTGCAGACCTACGAGCAGTACTTC
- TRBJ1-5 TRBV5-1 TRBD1 CASSPDPTGDGNQPQHF TGCGCCAGCAGCCCCGACCCGACAGGGGATGGCAATCAGCCCCAGCATTTT
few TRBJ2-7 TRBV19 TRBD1 CASSITGDPYEQYF TGTGCCAGTAGTATCACAGGGGACCCCTACGAGCAGTACTTC
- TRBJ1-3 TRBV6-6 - CASSLDISGNTIYF TGTGCCAGCAGTTTAGACATTTCCGGAAACACCATATATTTT
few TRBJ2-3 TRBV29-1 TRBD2 CSVTEQLAGVEDTQYF TGCAGCGTTACCGAACAACTAGCGGGAGTCGAAGATACGCAGTATTTT
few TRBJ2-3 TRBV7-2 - CASSLAASDTQYF TGTGCCAGCAGCTTAGCAGCCTCAGATACGCAGTATTTT
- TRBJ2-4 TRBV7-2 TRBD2 CASSLALAGDVQYF TGTGCCAGCAGCTTAGCTCTAGCGGGAGACGTTCAGTACTTC
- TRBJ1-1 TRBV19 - CASSTGETEAFF TGTGCCAGTAGTACAGGGGAGACTGAAGCTTTCTTT
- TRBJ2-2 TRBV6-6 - CASSARNTGELFF TGTGCCAGCAGTGCGCGTAACACCGGGGAGCTGTTTTTT
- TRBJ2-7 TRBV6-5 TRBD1 CASSYSRTGTYEQYF TGTGCCAGCAGTTACTCTAGGACAGGGACCTACGAGCAGTACTTC
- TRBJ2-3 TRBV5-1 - CASSLDPSRGTDTQYF TGCGCCAGCAGCTTGGACCCCTCACGGGGGACAGATACGCAGTATTTT
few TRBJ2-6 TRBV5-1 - CASSSGQYSGANVLTF TGCGCCAGCAGCTCCGGACAGTACTCTGGGGCCAACGTCCTGACTTTC
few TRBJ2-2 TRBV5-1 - CASSPRGQNTGELFF TGCGCCAGCAGCCCGAGAGGCCAGAACACCGGGGAGCTGTTTTTT
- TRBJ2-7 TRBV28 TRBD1 CASRRTGAQYEQYF TGTGCCAGCAGAAGGACAGGGGCCCAATACGAGCAGTACTTC
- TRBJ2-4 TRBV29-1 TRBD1 CSVLAGQGRGDIQYF TGCAGCGTCCTCGCCGGACAGGGCCGAGGTGACATTCAGTACTTC
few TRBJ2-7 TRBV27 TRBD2 CASSLSSGGPYEQYF TGTGCCAGCAGTTTATCGAGCGGGGGACCCTACGAGCAGTACTTC
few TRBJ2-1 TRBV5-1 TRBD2 CASSLSAGGNEQFF TGCGCCAGCAGCTTGTCGGCGGGAGGCAATGAGCAGTTCTTC
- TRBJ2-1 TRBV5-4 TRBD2 CASSLRLAGRFEQFF TGTGCCAGCAGCTTGAGGCTAGCGGGACGATTTGAGCAGTTCTTC
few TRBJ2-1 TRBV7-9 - CASSLWAREIKQFF TGTGCCAGCAGCTTATGGGCGCGCGAGATAAAGCAGTTCTTC
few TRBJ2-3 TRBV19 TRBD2 CASSIQRGGTDTQYF TGTGCCAGTAGTATACAGCGGGGCGGCACAGATACGCAGTATTTT
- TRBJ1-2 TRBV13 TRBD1 CASSLPGGYGYTF TGTGCCAGCAGCTTACCAGGGGGCTATGGCTACACCTTC
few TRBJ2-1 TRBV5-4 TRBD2 CASSLVASGRGDEQFF TGTGCCAGCAGCTTGGTGGCCAGCGGGAGGGGCGATGAGCAGTTCTTC
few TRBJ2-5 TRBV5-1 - CASRLGASQETQYF TGCGCCAGCAGGCTCGGAGCCAGTCAAGAGACCCAGTACTTC
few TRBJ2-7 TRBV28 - CASSPPRSSYEEQYF TGTGCCAGCAGCCCCCCCCGGTCCTCCTACGAGGAGCAGTACTTC
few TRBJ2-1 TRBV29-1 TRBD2 CSASSGDNEQFF TGCAGCGCGTCTAGCGGAGACAATGAGCAGTTCTTC
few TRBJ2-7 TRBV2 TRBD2 CASSGSSGGEQYF TGTGCCAGCAGTGGCTCTAGCGGCGGAGAGCAGTACTTC
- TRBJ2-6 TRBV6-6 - CASSWGRGAGANVLTF TGTGCCAGCAGTTGGGGCAGGGGCGCTGGGGCCAACGTCCTGACTTTC
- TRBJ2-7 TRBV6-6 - CASRSGEQYF TGTGCCAGCAGGTCAGGAGAGCAGTACTTC
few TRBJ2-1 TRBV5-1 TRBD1 CASSLSGTAGYNEQFF TGCGCCAGCAGCCTCTCCGGGACAGCAGGGTACAATGAGCAGTTCTTC